A selection of T cell receptor beta chains follows, all from one sample in a study of metastatic and nonmetastatic thyroid tumors. Via MiXCR, TCRdb re-called the PCR reads. Among approximately 15,000 clones, approximately 12% were seen once, and the ten largest hold about 14%. The specimen sequenced was blood. The receptors were gathered from a female donor with papillary thyroid cancer or a benign thyroid nodule (not recorded which). Some clones in this sample may be carry-over from other donors' samples. The CDR3 runs from the conserved cysteine through the conserved F or W. The D gene is left open where the match is weak. Clone sizes are given selectively: once, few, many, or a class where the clone is expanded.

D gene | J gene | CDR3 length | clone size | V gene | CDR3 DNA | CDR3 protein
TRBD1 | TRBJ1-2 | 14 | many | TRBV5-5 | TGTGCCAGCAGCTTAGACAGGGGAACTTATGGCTACACCTTC | CASSLDRGTYGYTF
TRBD1 | TRBJ2-1 | 16 | many | TRBV20-1 | TGCAGTGCTAGGGATACAACGGGACAGGGTTCGAATGAGCAGTTCTTC | CSARDTTGQGSNEQFF
- | TRBJ1-5 | 16 | many | TRBV28 | TGTGCCAGCAGTTCACCTCAGGGAGCGAGCAATCAGCCCCAGCATTTT | CASSSPQGASNQPQHF
- | TRBJ2-2 | 12 | many | TRBV3-1 | TGTGCCAGCAGCCAGAACACCGGGGAGCTGTTTTTT | CASSQNTGELFF
TRBD2 | TRBJ2-3 | 15 | many | TRBV7-2 | TGTGCCAGCAGCCAGCGCGGGGGAAGTGGAGATACGCAGTATTTT | CASSQRGGSGDTQYF
TRBD2 | TRBJ2-1 | 15 | many | TRBV11-3 | TGTGCCAGCAGCTTGTCTAGCGGGGTTAACAATGAGCAGTTCTTC | CASSLSSGVNNEQFF
- | TRBJ1-1 | 15 | many | TRBV11-2 | TGTGCCAGCAGCTTAGTAACGGGATTGACGACTGAAGCTTTCTTT | CASSLVTGLTTEAFF
TRBD2 | TRBJ2-5 | 15 | many | TRBV9 | TGTGCCAGCAGCGTAGCGGGGGGGTCGGAAGAGACCCAGTACTTC | CASSVAGGSEETQYF
- | TRBJ2-1 | 12 | many | TRBV5-8 | TGTGCCAGCAACCTAAGGGGGGATGAGCAGTTCTTC | CASNLRGDEQFF
TRBD1 | TRBJ2-4 | 15 | many | TRBV20-1 | TGCAGTGCAGCAGGGGGCGCGGGATGGGAAAACATTCAGTACTTC | CSAAGGAGWENIQYF
- | TRBJ1-1 | 16 | medium-sized | TRBV10-1 | TGCGCCAGCAGTGAGTCCCAGGCAACGTCGAACACTGAAGCTTTCTTT | CASSESQATSNTEAFF
TRBD1 | TRBJ1-5 | 17 | medium-sized | TRBV6-1 | TGTGCCAGCAGTCCCGGGACAGGGTTATCCGGCAATCAGCCCCAGCATTTT | CASSPGTGLSGNQPQHF
TRBD1 | TRBJ2-2 | 16 | - | TRBV11-2 | TGTGCCAGCGCCACTTACAGGGGGTTGAGCACCGGGGAGCTGTTTTTT | CASATYRGLSTGELFF
TRBD2 | TRBJ2-7 | 15 | - | TRBV5-6 | TGTGCCAGCAGCTTCTTCACGGGAGGGACCTACGAGCAGTACTTC | CASSFFTGGTYEQYF
TRBD2 | TRBJ2-5 | 17 | many | TRBV12-3/TRBV12-4 | TGTGCCAGCAGTACTCCCCTCGGACTAGCGGGGCAAGAGACCCAGTACTTC | CASSTPLGLAGQETQYF
- | TRBJ2-3 | 16 | medium-sized | TRBV6-4 | TGTGCCAGCAGTGACTCGGCGGGGACACCCACAGATACGCAGTATTTT | CASSDSAGTPTDTQYF
- | TRBJ1-5 | 14 | many | TRBV5-4 | TGTGCCAGCTTGACCCCAGCAAGCGATCAGCCCCAGCATTTT | CASLTPASDQPQHF
- | TRBJ1-3 | 12 | medium-sized | TRBV19 | TGTGCCAGTATAAGTGACGGAAACACCATATATTTT | CASISDGNTIYF
- | TRBJ2-7 | 13 | many | TRBV20-1 | TGCAGTGCTAGAGGTTACAGGACCTACGAGCAGTACTTC | CSARGYRTYEQYF
TRBD2 | TRBJ2-3 | 16 | - | TRBV10-1 | TGTGCCAGCAAAGCTTTAACTAGCGAGGTCACAGATACGCAGTATTTT | CASKALTSEVTDTQYF
TRBD1 | TRBJ2-7 | 13 | medium-sized | TRBV12-3/TRBV12-4 | TGTGCCAGCACCCCGGGGACAGGGACCGAGCAGTACTTC | CASTPGTGTEQYF
- | TRBJ2-2 | 14 | - | TRBV6-1 | TGTGCCAGCAGTAAGGGCACCCCCACCTGGGAGCTGTTTTTT | CASSKGTPTWELFF
- | TRBJ2-5 | 15 | many | TRBV6-4 | TGTGCCAGCAGTGACATAGCCGACCTTGCTGAGACCCAGTACTTC | CASSDIADLAETQYF
TRBD2 | TRBJ2-7 | 15 | medium-sized | TRBV27 | TGTGCCAGCAGTCGAGAGCGGGGGGGCCAACGCGAGCAGTACTTC | CASSRERGGQREQYF
- | TRBJ2-2 | 16 | many | TRBV4-1 | TGCGCCAGCAGCAAAGAGGGACTCCCTTTTTCCGGGGAGCTGTTTTTT | CASSKEGLPFSGELFF
- | TRBJ2-2 | 14 | - | TRBV4-3 | TGCGCCAGCCAGCGGGACAGAGCAACCGGGGAGCTGTTTTTT | CASQRDRATGELFF
- | TRBJ2-5 | 14 | - | TRBV2 | TGTGCCAGCAGGGACCGACAGGTTCAAGAGACCCAGTACTTC | CASRDRQVQETQYF
- | TRBJ2-7 | 16 | medium-sized | TRBV6-1 | TGTGCCAGCAGTGAAGCATCGGCGGGAATCTCCTACGAGCAGTACTTC | CASSEASAGISYEQYF
- | TRBJ1-2 | 14 | many | TRBV5-4 | TGTGCCAGCAGCTTGAGGGGGGGAAGCTATGGCTACACCTTC | CASSLRGGSYGYTF
- | TRBJ2-7 | 13 | medium-sized | TRBV20-1 | TGCAGTGCTAGCGGCGGGGTCAGATACGAGCAGTACTTC | CSASGGVRYEQYF
- | TRBJ2-5 | 16 | - | TRBV5-1 | TGCGCCAGCAGCTTGGCAGGGGCCGCAGTCCAAGAGACCCAGTACTTC | CASSLAGAAVQETQYF
- | TRBJ1-5 | 13 | many | TRBV10-3 | TGTGCCATCAGTGGCAGGGTTCATCAGCCCCAGCATTTT | CAISGRVHQPQHF
- | TRBJ1-4 | 15 | few | TRBV28 | TGTGCCAGCAGCCCGCAGTGTGCTGCTAATGAAAAACTGTTTTTT | CASSPQCAANEKLFF
- | TRBJ2-4 | 16 | many | TRBV19 | TGTGCCAGTAGCGACCATACAGGGATGGCCAAAAACATTCAGTACTTC | CASSDHTGMAKNIQYF
TRBD2 | TRBJ2-1 | 16 | - | TRBV27 | TGTGCCAGCAGCTACATAGCGGGTCTAGCCTACAATGAGCAGTTCTTC | CASSYIAGLAYNEQFF
- | TRBJ1-2 | 13 | few | TRBV19 | TGTGCCAGTAGTATAGCAATGAACTATGGCTACACCTTC | CASSIAMNYGYTF
TRBD1 | TRBJ1-3 | 15 | many | TRBV5-6 | TGTGCCAGCAGTTCCGCAGGGGGAGCTGGAAACACCATATATTTT | CASSSAGGAGNTIYF
- | TRBJ1-4 | 14 | many | TRBV7-9 | TGTGCCAGCAGCTTAGTCACGCAGGGGGAAAAACTGTTTTTT | CASSLVTQGEKLFF
- | TRBJ2-6 | 17 | many | TRBV5-1 | TGCGCCAGCAGCTTGACAGGGCCTAGCTCTGGGGCCAACGTCCTGACTTTC | CASSLTGPSSGANVLTF
- | TRBJ2-5 | 15 | many | TRBV4-1 | TGCGCCAGCAGCCAAGTAACAGGCGATAGGGAGACCCAGTACTTC | CASSQVTGDRETQYF
TRBD1 | TRBJ2-3 | 16 | - | TRBV9 | TGTGCCAGCAGCGTATCCGGGACAGGGGGGACAGATACGCAGTATTTT | CASSVSGTGGTDTQYF
- | TRBJ2-1 | 17 | many | TRBV3-1 | TGTGCCAGCAGCCAAGATAGGAGGGGAAAGACCTACAATGAGCAGTTCTTC | CASSQDRRGKTYNEQFF
- | TRBJ2-1 | 15 | - | TRBV27 | TGTGCCAGCAGTACTACAGAATACTCCTACAATGAGCAGTTCTTC | CASSTTEYSYNEQFF
- | TRBJ2-2 | 13 | many | TRBV29-1 | TGCAGCGTTGACTGGGGGGCCACCGGGGAGCTGTTTTTT | CSVDWGATGELFF
- | TRBJ1-1 | 16 | many | TRBV11-2 | TGTGCCAGCAGCTTGATACCTACAGGGTTGAACACTGAAGCTTTCTTT | CASSLIPTGLNTEAFF
- | TRBJ2-1 | 14 | many | TRBV5-5 | TGTGCCAGCAGCTTGGTGGGAGAGGGCAATGAGCAGTTCTTC | CASSLVGEGNEQFF
- | TRBJ1-2 | 9 | medium-sized | TRBV6-1 | TGTGCCAACAACGACCTACTATTCTTC | CANNDLLFF
TRBD1 | TRBJ2-3 | 15 | medium-sized | TRBV24-1 | TGTGCCACCAGTGACCCGGACAGGCCCCTAGATACGCAGTATTTT | CATSDPDRPLDTQYF